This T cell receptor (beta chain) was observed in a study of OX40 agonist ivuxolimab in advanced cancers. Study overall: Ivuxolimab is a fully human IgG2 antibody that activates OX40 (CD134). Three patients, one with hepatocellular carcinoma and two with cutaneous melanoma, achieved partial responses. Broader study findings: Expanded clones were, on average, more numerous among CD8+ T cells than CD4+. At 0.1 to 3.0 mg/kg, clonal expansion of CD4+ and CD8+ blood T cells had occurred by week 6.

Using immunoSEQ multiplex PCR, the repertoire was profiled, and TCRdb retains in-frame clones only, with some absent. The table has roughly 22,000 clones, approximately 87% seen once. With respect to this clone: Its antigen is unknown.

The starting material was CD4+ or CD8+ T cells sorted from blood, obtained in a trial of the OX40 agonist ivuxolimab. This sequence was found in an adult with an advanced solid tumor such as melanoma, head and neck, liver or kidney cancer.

CDR3 sequence (DNA): TGTGCCAGCAGCGTGGGTAGCGGGAGACCCGGGGAGCTGTTTTTT. This sequence encodes CASSVGSGRPGELFF. V is TRBV9 and J is TRBJ2-2, with 9 bases that match TRBD2. V shed 2 bases, J shed 6 bases, and the junction held 5 bases outside the gene matches. The germline V gene encodes CDR1 SGDLS and CDR2 YYNGEE. CDR3 size: 15 residues.